These 23 T cell receptor beta chains were sequenced from one sample in a study of blood T cell repertoires in COVID-19. Some clones are missing from TCRdb's copy, which holds only in-frame ones; the method was immunoSEQ multiplex PCR. The table records 310,000 or so clones, over 80% of them present only once. The sequenced sample was peripheral blood. The receptors shown here come from a man aged 30-40 years with COVID-19, enrolled during active disease.

In its sample, this clone was seen a few times. The rearrangement links TRBV19 to TRBJ2-1, with D tentatively TRBD2 (6 bases). The CDR3 consists of 14 residues. V was cut by 6 bases and J by 4 bases, with 13 bases left in between. The germline CDR1 and CDR2 sequences are LNHDA and SQIVND (reference sequence). The CDR3 spells CASSTSGTYNEQFF. CDR3 nucleotide sequence: TGTGCCAGTAGCACATCCGGGACTTACAATGAGCAGTTCTTC.

The gene calls are TRBV25-1 and TRBJ2-3, with TRBD2 matching 7 bases. The CDR3 covers 17 residues. Per the germline V gene, CDR1 is MGHDK and CDR2 is SYGVNS. Trimming took 6 bases from V and 5 from J; bases not matched to a gene: 17. CDR3 amino acids: CASRPVGGSDGKDTQYF. The DNA of the CDR3 is TGTGCCAGCAGGCCCGTCGGGGGGTCTGATGGTAAAGATACGCAGTATTTT.

The rearrangement joins TRBV14 to TRBJ2-5; D not certain. Deletions cut 4 bases from V and 4 bases from J, with 10 bases between. CDR1 and CDR2 (germline): SGHDN, FVKESK. This CDR3 region has 13 residues. The CDR3 nucleotides read TGTGCCAGCAGCCGGTTTTCGAGAGAGACCCAGTACTTC. Its protein is CASSRFSRETQYF.

V gene TRBV6-6 combines with J gene TRBJ2-7, with 13 bases that match TRBD2. Per the germline V gene, CDR1 is MNHNY and CDR2 is SVGAGI (reference sequence). J lost 5 bases, V lost 5 bases, and 6 bases had no gene match. The CDR3 is made up of 15 amino acids. CDR3 residues: CASSGRTSGSDEQYF. CDR3 in DNA: TGTGCCAGCAGTGGTAGGACTAGCGGGAGCGACGAGCAGTACTTC.

The genes are TRBV28 and TRBJ2-5; possibly TRBD1 for D (9 bases). Germline V gene data show CDR1 as MDHEN and CDR2 as SYDVKM. V was pared by 6 bases and J by 1 base, with 24 bases between. This CDR3 is built from 18 residues. The CDR3 reads CASSANRGGTGSQETQYF. CDR3 sequence (DNA): TGTGCCAGCAGCGCCAATCGGGGGGGGACAGGGTCCCAAGAGACCCAGTACTTC.

The chain recombines TRBV3-1 (or the pseudogene TRBV3-2) with TRBJ2-3; 9 positions match TRBD2. Germline V CDR1 and CDR2: LGHDT, YNNKEL (reference sequence). This CDR3 spans 14 amino acids. The V gene end was trimmed by 7 bases and the J gene end by 3 bases; junction bases not matched to a gene: 5. The CDR3 coding sequence is TGTGCCAGCAAATTAGCGGGGGAAACAGATACGCAGTATTTT. Its translation: CASKLAGETDTQYF.

The chain employs TRBV5-4 and TRBJ2-5, with 8 bases aligning to TRBD2. Germline V CDR1 and CDR2: SGHNT, YYREEE (reference sequence). With V trimmed by 3 bases and J by 4 bases, 5 bases remained unmatched. This CDR3 contains 14 residues. The CDR3 is CASSSPGLGETQYF. CDR3 nucleotide sequence: TGTGCCAGCAGCTCTCCGGGACTAGGAGAGACCCAGTACTTC.

V gene TRBV5-4 combines with J gene TRBJ2-2; 10 nucleotides align to TRBD1. CDR1 is SGHNT, CDR2 YYREEE, per germline (reference sequence). The V gene end was trimmed by 0 bases and the J gene end by 1 base; junction bases not matched to a gene: 0. This CDR3 is built from 16 residues. CDR3 residues: CASSLGTGGNTGELFF. CDR3 nucleotides: TGTGCCAGCAGCTTGGGGACAGGGGGGAACACCGGGGAGCTGTTTTTT.

V usage is TRBV6-5 and J usage is TRBJ1-1, with 9 nucleotides matching TRBD1. The CDR3 sequence is 12 residues long. With 4 bases clipped from V and 11 bases from J, the junction kept 5 bases outside the gene matches. Germline V gene sequence: CDR1 MNHEY, CDR2 SVGAGI. The CDR3 DNA reads TGTGCCAGCAGTTTTTGGACAGGGGTCGCTTTCTTT. The encoded protein is CASSFWTGVAFF.

The rearrangement uses TRBV18 and TRBJ1-5; TRBD1 aligns across 10 bases. CDR1 KGHSH and CDR2 LQKENI come from the germline V gene. This CDR3 has 21 amino acids. The V segment lost 3 bases and the J segment 0 bases; nucleotides outside the gene matches: 17. CDR3: CASSPYGVDRGRGYSNQPQHF. CDR3 in DNA: TGTGCCAGCTCACCTTATGGGGTCGACAGGGGGCGCGGGTATAGCAATCAGCCCCAGCATTTT.

The chain combines TRBV19 with TRBJ2-2; D is ambiguous. The V and J ends lost 5 bases and 6 bases respectively, with 10 bases between them. Germline V gives CDR1 LNHDA, CDR2 SQIVND (reference sequence). This CDR3 spans 13 amino acids. The CDR3 DNA reads TGTGCCAGTAGTCAGAGGTTGCCCGGGGAGCTGTTTTTT. This codes for CASSQRLPGELFF. Drawing the rest from reference TRBV19 and TRBJ2-2, the complete variable domain is DGGITQSPKYLFRKEGQNVTLSCEQNLNHDAMYWYRQDPGQGLRLIYYSQIVNDFQKGDIAEGYSVSREKKESFPLTVTSAQKNPTAFYLCASSQRLPGELFFGEGSRLTVL.

This clone was picked up one time. This chain uses TRBV7-2 with TRBJ2-7; TRBD1 matches at 10 bases. The length of the CDR3 is 15 residues. The ends lost 3 bases at V and 4 bases at J; junction bases unmatched: 6. CDR1 is SGHTA and CDR2 is FQGNSA in the germline V gene. The CDR3 loop reads CASSLTGGRQYEQYF. Written as DNA, the CDR3 is TGTGCCAGCAGCTTGACAGGGGGCAGACAATACGAGCAGTACTTC. Filled out from reference TRBV7-2 and TRBJ2-7, the complete variable domain reads GAGVSQSPSNKVTEKGKDVELRCDPISGHTALYWYRQSLGQGLEFLIYFQGNSAPDKSGLPSDRFSAERTGGSVSTLTIQRTQQEDSAVYLCASSLTGGRQYEQYFGPGTRLTVT.

The CDR3 region has the DNA TGTGCCAGCTCACCTCCAAAATCCCAGACTGAAGCTTTCTTT. Translation gives CASSPPKSQTEAFF. The rearrangement joins TRBV18 to TRBJ1-1, with unresolved D. Germline V gene data show CDR1 as KGHSH and CDR2 as LQKENI. The germline V and J ends were trimmed by 3 bases and 5 bases, with 13 bases remaining between them. The CDR3 is 14 residues long.

This clone has only one observation. The chain carries TRBV7-3 and TRBJ2-1, with 13 positions matching TRBD2. Germline-derived CDR1 and CDR2 are SGHTA and FQGTGA. V lost 5 bases and J lost 6; bases outside the gene matches: 10. CDR3 size: 17 residues. The CDR3 sequence is CASSQHLLAGGFNEQFF. CDR3 in DNA: TGTGCCAGCAGCCAACACCTACTAGCGGGAGGGTTCAATGAGCAGTTCTTC.

The V call is TRBV10-1, the J call TRBJ2-1; 8 bases align to TRBD1. Germline lookup yields CDR1 WNHNN and CDR2 SYGVQD (reference sequence). The CDR3 is 17 amino acids. V lost 11 bases and J lost 5; bases outside the gene matches: 20. As DNA, the CDR3 is TGCGCCCCAAGTGTCCCCCCTTGGGGGACAGGAAACAATGAGCAGTTCTTC. Translated, it gives CAPSVPPWGTGNNEQFF.

The chain has TRBV7-2 and TRBJ2-7; D is ambiguous. V was pared by 3 bases and J by 2 bases, with 5 bases between. This CDR3 spans 12 amino acids. Per germline, CDR1 SGHTA and CDR2 FQGNSA. The CDR3 DNA sequence: TGTGCCAGCAGCTTGGAGACCTACGAGCAGTACTTC. Translated, it gives CASSLETYEQYF.

V and J are TRBV10-3 and TRBJ2-2, with 7 nucleotides matching TRBD1. The CDR3 spans 14 residues. The V gene's germline CDR1 is ENHRY and CDR2 SYGVKD. The junction had 5 bases not matched to a gene; V was cut back by 7 bases and J by 3 bases. The CDR3 coding sequence is TGTGCCATCAAGGAAGACAGGGACACCGGGGAGCTGTTTTTT. Its translation is CAIKEDRDTGELFF.

This rearrangement joins TRBV28 to TRBJ1-1; D may be TRBD1 (6 bases). V gave up 5 bases and J gave up 5 bases, with 12 bases separating them. Per the germline V gene, CDR1 is MDHEN and CDR2 is SYDVKM. The CDR3 is 13 amino acids. CDR3: CASSVIQGTEAFF. CDR3 DNA sequence: TGTGCCAGCAGTGTAATACAGGGAACTGAAGCTTTCTTT.

V gene TRBV7-2 combines with J gene TRBJ1-6; unclear D gene. The CDR3 consists of 15 residues. V shed 1 base and J shed 7 bases, with 11 bases lying between them. From germline, CDR1 is SGHTA and CDR2 FQGNSA. Here the CDR3 DNA reads TGTGCCAGCAGCTTAGGGGCCACCTCCAATTCACCCCTCCACTTT. Translating it yields CASSLGATSNSPLHF.

The rearrangement links TRBV10-3 to TRBJ1-5, with 12 bases aligning to TRBD1. Per the germline V gene, CDR1 is ENHRY and CDR2 is SYGVKD. The CDR3 length is 14 residues. J was trimmed by 7 bases and V by 5 bases; bases with no gene match: 3. In DNA, the CDR3 is TGTGCCATCAGTACGGGACAGGGGGCCCAGCCCCAGCATTTT. Translated: CAISTGQGAQPQHF.

This rearrangement joins TRBV3-1 (or the pseudogene TRBV3-2) to TRBJ2-1; 9 bases are a match to TRBD1. The CDR3 has 15 residues. Germline V gives CDR1 LGHDT, CDR2 YNNKEL (reference sequence). J was trimmed by 7 bases and V by 1 base; bases with no gene match: 5. CDR3 DNA sequence: TGTGCCAGCAGCCAAGCCGGACAGGGGCAGAATGAGCAGTTCTTC. Its protein is CASSQAGQGQNEQFF.

The rearrangement uses TRBV7-3 and TRBJ2-5, with TRBD2 matching 8 bases. With V trimmed by 0 bases and J by 2 bases, 11 bases remained unmatched. The CDR3 has 18 amino acids. Germline V gene sequence: CDR1 SGHTA, CDR2 FQGTGA. CDR3 region: CASSLTQAGAGVQETQYF. In DNA, the CDR3 is TGTGCCAGCAGCTTAACACAGGCGGGAGCGGGGGTGCAAGAGACCCAGTACTTC.

Details on this clone: The identical CDR3 is also encoded by other nucleotide sequences in the sample. V usage is TRBV12-3 or TRBV12-4 and J usage is TRBJ1-2, with 7 bases matching TRBD1. This CDR3 contains 12 residues. The V segment lost 5 bases and the J segment 8 bases; nucleotides outside the gene matches: 5. CDR3 protein: CASSDRDRGYTF. The DNA of the CDR3 is TGTGCCAGCAGTGACAGGGATCGGGGCTACACCTTC.